The rows below give T cell receptor beta chains drawn from one sample of a study of OX40 agonist ivuxolimab in advanced cancers. Only in-frame clones appear in the TCRdb table, and some are missing; sequencing was by immunoSEQ multiplex PCR. Altogether tens of thousands of clones are present, 75% to 80% being singletons, with the ten largest covering less than 20%. Sample: CD4+ or CD8+ T cells sorted from blood, taken in a trial of the OX40 agonist ivuxolimab. These receptors were collected from an adult with an advanced solid tumor such as melanoma, head and neck, liver or kidney cancer. Each CDR3 is given with its conserved first and last residue. Fields, in order: clone size, D gene, V gene, J gene, CDR3 length, CDR3 protein, CDR3 DNA. A D gene is named only where the DNA matches it firmly. Rows give clone size only sometimes, using once, few, many, or a class for an expanded clone.

size: .
D: .
V: TRBV19
J: TRBJ2-7
length: 13
CDR3: CPQPIRGSYEQYF
DNA: TGTCCCCAACCAATTCGGGGTAGTTACGAGCAGTACTTC

size: once
D: TRBD1
V: TRBV9
J: TRBJ2-1
length: 13
CDR3: CASSVDREYEQFF
DNA: TGTGCCAGCAGCGTCGACAGGGAATATGAGCAGTTCTTC

size: .
D: TRBD1
V: TRBV2
J: TRBJ1-5
length: 15
CDR3: CASSRDSYSNQPQHF
DNA: TGTGCCAGCAGCCGGGACAGCTATAGCAATCAGCCCCAGCATTTT

size: .
D: .
V: TRBV7-7
J: TRBJ2-3
length: 14
CDR3: CASSLEFGDDTQYF
DNA: TGTGCTAGCAGCTTAGAGTTTGGGGATGATACGCAGTATTTT

size: few
D: TRBD2
V: TRBV9
J: TRBJ2-7
length: 15
CDR3: CASSVGDGGAGEQYF
DNA: TGTGCCAGCAGCGTAGGCGACGGGGGGGCCGGGGAGCAGTACTTC

size: .
D: .
V: TRBV9
J: TRBJ2-2
length: 15
CDR3: CASSASDEATGELFF
DNA: TGTGCCAGCAGTGCCTCTGACGAAGCCACCGGGGAGCTGTTTTTT

size: .
D: .
V: TRBV5-3
J: TRBJ1-1
length: 13
CDR3: CATWEDRNTEAFF
DNA: TGTGCCACTTGGGAGGACAGGAACACTGAAGCTTTCTTT

size: .
D: .
V: TRBV7-9
J: TRBJ2-1
length: 15
CDR3: CASSHGRNLYNEQFF
DNA: TGTGCCAGCAGTCATGGACGCAACCTTTACAATGAGCAGTTCTTC

size: .
D: TRBD2
V: TRBV9
J: TRBJ2-1
length: 18
CDR3: CASKVTSGRPSSYNEQFF
DNA: TGTGCCAGCAAGGTAACTAGCGGGAGGCCCAGCTCCTACAATGAGCAGTTCTTC

size: .
D: TRBD2
V: TRBV7-8
J: TRBJ2-1
length: 15
CDR3: CASRATSGEADEQFF
DNA: TGTGCCAGCAGGGCCACTAGCGGGGAGGCGGATGAGCAGTTCTTC

size: once
D: TRBD2
V: TRBV7-9
J: TRBJ2-7
length: 16
CDR3: CASSEWIAGGTYEQYF
DNA: TGTGCCAGCAGCGAGTGGATAGCGGGAGGTACCTACGAGCAGTACTTC

size: .
D: TRBD2
V: TRBV11-1
J: TRBJ2-1
length: 15
CDR3: CASTEAGGTYNEQFF
DNA: TGTGCCAGCACCGAAGCGGGGGGGACCTACAATGAGCAGTTCTTC

size: .
D: TRBD1
V: TRBV6-1
J: TRBJ2-1
length: 14
CDR3: CASSAWTGTNEQFF
DNA: TGTGCCAGCAGTGCCTGGACAGGGACGAATGAGCAGTTCTTC

size: medium-sized
D: .
V: TRBV4-1
J: TRBJ2-7
length: 12
CDR3: CASSQEESEQYF
DNA: TGCGCCAGCAGCCAAGAGGAGAGCGAGCAGTACTTC

size: .
D: TRBD1
V: TRBV19
J: TRBJ1-1
length: 13
CDR3: CASTQDRDTEAFF
DNA: TGTGCCAGTACTCAAGACAGGGACACTGAAGCTTTCTTT

size: .
D: .
V: TRBV5-1
J: TRBJ1-4
length: 15
CDR3: CASRRDSWTNEKLFF
DNA: TGCGCCAGCAGACGCGACAGTTGGACTAATGAAAAACTGTTTTTT

size: .
D: TRBD1
V: TRBV6-5
J: TRBJ1-3
length: 16
CDR3: CASSYLGGASGNTIYF
DNA: TGTGCCAGCAGTTACTTAGGGGGCGCGTCTGGAAACACCATATATTTT

size: once
D: .
V: TRBV27
J: TRBJ2-3
length: 15
CDR3: CASRGLGKGFGTQYF
DNA: TGTGCCAGCCGGGGGCTCGGGAAGGGGTTTGGTACGCAGTATTTT

size: .
D: TRBD2
V: TRBV6-5
J: TRBJ2-3
length: 14
CDR3: CASNGGRGADTQYF
DNA: TGTGCCAGCAACGGCGGGAGAGGAGCAGATACGCAGTATTTT

size: .
D: TRBD1
V: TRBV6-5
J: TRBJ2-7
length: 15
CDR3: CASSYPGTGAYEQYF
DNA: TGTGCCAGCAGTTACCCCGGGACAGGGGCCTACGAGCAGTACTTC

size: .
D: .
V: TRBV30
J: TRBJ1-2
length: 13
CDR3: CACQNRRNYGYTF
DNA: TGTGCCTGCCAGAACCGAAGAAACTATGGCTACACCTTC

size: .
D: .
V: TRBV9
J: TRBJ1-1
length: 14
CDR3: CASSVAGLNTEAFF
DNA: TGTGCCAGCAGCGTAGCGGGCTTGAACACTGAAGCTTTCTTT

size: medium-sized
D: .
V: TRBV4-3
J: TRBJ2-3
length: 14
CDR3: CASSPRDNTDTQYF
DNA: TGCGCCAGCAGCCCCCGGGACAACACAGATACGCAGTATTTT

size: once
D: .
V: TRBV9
J: TRBJ2-7
length: 14
CDR3: CASSAQMISYEQYF
DNA: TGTGCCAGCAGCGCCCAAATGATCTCCTACGAGCAGTACTTC

size: .
D: .
V: TRBV27
J: TRBJ1-5
length: 14
CDR3: CASSWGGRDQPQHF
DNA: TGTGCCAGCAGTTGGGGAGGGAGGGATCAGCCCCAGCATTTT

size: few
D: .
V: TRBV9
J: TRBJ1-5
length: 14
CDR3: CASSVEGLNQPQHF
DNA: TGTGCCAGCAGCGTAGAAGGACTCAATCAGCCCCAGCATTTT

size: .
D: TRBD1
V: TRBV30
J: TRBJ2-3
length: 14
CDR3: CAWSLGQGTDTQYF
DNA: TGTGCCTGGAGTTTGGGACAGGGGACAGATACGCAGTATTTT

size: .
D: TRBD1
V: TRBV11-2
J: TRBJ2-5
length: 12
CDR3: CASSETGGTQYF
DNA: TGTGCCAGCAGCGAGACAGGGGGGACCCAGTACTTC

size: .
D: .
V: TRBV19
J: TRBJ2-5
length: 15
CDR3: CASSGVREGGRTQYF
DNA: TGTGCCAGTAGTGGTGTCAGGGAGGGGGGAAGGACCCAGTACTTC

size: once
D: .
V: TRBV19
J: TRBJ2-3
length: 15
CDR3: CASRQSRRNTDTQYF
DNA: TGTGCCAGTAGGCAAAGTCGTCGGAACACAGATACGCAGTATTTT

size: .
D: .
V: TRBV7-2
J: TRBJ1-6
length: 16
CDR3: CASSLDGGSYNSPLHF
DNA: TGTGCCAGCAGCTTAGACGGGGGCTCCTATAATTCACCCCTCCACTTT

size: .
D: .
V: TRBV5-8
J: TRBJ2-5
length: 13
CDR3: CASSLRTRETQYF
DNA: TGTGCCAGCAGCCTCAGGACGAGGGAGACCCAGTACTTC